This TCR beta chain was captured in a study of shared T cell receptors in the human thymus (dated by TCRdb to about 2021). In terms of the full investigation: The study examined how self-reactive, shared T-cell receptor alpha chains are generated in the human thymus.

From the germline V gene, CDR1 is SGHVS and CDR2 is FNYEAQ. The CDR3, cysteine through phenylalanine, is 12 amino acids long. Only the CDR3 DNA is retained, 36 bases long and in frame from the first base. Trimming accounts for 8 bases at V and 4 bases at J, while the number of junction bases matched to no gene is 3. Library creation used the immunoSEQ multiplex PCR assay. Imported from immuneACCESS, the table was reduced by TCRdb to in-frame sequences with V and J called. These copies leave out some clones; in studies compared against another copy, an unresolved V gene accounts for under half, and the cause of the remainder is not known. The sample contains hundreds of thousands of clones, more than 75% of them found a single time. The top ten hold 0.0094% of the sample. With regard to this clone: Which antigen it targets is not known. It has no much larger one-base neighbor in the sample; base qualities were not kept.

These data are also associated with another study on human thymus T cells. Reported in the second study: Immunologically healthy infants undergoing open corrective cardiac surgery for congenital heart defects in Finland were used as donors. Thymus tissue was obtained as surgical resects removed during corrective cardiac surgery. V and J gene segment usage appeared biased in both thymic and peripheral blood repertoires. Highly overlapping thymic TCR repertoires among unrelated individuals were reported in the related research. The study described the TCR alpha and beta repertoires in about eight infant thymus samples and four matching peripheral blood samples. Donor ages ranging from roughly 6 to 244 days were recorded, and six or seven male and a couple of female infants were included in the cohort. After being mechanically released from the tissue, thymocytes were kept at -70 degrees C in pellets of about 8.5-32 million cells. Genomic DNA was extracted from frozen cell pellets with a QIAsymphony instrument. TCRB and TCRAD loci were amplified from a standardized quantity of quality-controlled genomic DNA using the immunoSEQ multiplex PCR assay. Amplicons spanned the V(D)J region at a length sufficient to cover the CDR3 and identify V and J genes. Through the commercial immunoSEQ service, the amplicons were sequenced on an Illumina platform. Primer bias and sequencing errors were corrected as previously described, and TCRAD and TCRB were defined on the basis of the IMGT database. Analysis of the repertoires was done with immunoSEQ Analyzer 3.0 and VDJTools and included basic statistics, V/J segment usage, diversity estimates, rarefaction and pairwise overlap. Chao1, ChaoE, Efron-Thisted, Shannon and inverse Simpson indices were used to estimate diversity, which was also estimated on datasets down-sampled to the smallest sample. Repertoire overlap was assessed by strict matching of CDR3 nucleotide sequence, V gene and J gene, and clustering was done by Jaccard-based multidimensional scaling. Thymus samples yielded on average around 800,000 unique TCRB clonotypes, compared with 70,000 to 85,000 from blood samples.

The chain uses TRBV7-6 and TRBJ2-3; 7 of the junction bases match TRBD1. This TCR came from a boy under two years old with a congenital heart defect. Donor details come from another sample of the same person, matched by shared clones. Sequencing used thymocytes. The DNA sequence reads TGTGCCAGCCGACAGGGATCAGATACGCAGTATTTT. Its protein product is CASRQGSDTQYF.